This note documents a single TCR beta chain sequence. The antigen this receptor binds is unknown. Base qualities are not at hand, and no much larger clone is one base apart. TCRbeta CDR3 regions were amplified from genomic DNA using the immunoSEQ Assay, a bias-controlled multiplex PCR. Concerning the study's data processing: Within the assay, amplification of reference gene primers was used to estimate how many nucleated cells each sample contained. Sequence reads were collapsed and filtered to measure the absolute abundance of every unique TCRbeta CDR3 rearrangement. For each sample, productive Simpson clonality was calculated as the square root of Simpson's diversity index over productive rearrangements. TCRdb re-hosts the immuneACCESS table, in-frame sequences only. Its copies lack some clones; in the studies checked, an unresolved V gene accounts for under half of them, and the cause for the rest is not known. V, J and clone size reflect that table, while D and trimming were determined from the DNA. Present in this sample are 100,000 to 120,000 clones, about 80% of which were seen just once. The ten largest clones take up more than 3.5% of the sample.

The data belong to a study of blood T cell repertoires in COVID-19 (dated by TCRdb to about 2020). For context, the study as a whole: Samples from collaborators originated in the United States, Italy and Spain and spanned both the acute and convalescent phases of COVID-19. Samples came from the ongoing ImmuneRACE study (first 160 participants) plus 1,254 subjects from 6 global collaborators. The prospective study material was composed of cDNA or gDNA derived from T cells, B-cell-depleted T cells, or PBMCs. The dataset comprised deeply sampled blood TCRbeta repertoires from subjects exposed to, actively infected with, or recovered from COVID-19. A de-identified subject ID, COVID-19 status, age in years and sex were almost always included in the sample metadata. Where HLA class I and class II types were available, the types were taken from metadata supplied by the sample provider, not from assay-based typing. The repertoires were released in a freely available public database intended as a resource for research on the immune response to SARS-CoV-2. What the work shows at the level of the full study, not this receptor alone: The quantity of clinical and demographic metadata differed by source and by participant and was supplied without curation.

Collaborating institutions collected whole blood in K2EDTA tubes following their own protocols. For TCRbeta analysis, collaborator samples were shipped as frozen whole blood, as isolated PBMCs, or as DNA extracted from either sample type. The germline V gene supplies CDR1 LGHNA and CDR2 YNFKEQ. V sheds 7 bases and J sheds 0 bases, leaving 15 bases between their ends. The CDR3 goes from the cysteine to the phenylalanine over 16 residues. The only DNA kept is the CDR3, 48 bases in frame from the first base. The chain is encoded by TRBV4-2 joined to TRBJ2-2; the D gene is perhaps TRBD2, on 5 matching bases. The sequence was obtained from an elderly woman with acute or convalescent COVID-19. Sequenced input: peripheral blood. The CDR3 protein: CASNRSPGTNTGELFF. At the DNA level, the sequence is TGTGCCAGCAACCGGTCCCCCGGGACGAACACCGGGGAGCTGTTTTTT.